This TCR beta chain is drawn from a study of PD-1 blockade in classical Hodgkin lymphoma. Trimming took 3 bases from V and 1 from J, leaving 4 bases between them. CDR1 is SGHRS, CDR2 YFSETQ, per germline. CDR3 length equals 12 residues. This clone has a single count. Its cognate antigen is unknown. TCRdb's copy holds only in-frame clones and misses some; the assay was immunoSEQ multiplex PCR. Altogether tens of thousands of clones are present, about 80% being singletons, with the ten largest covering 15% to 20%. Time point specified: cycle 4 day 1 (C4D1), after 6 weeks of nivolumab. Every patient was affected by relapse after autologous stem cell transplantation, while exposure to brentuximab vedotin was not uniform. The study, taken as a whole, reports: Sources of repertoire differences remain undefined, possibly disease activity or prior therapy.

J is TRBJ2-5 and V is TRBV5-1; D is unclear. This clonotype was sampled from a human donor with classical Hodgkin lymphoma. This specimen consisted of peripheral blood mononuclear cells (PBMCs), obtained before the fourth cycle of nivolumab. The CDR3 DNA reads TGCGCCAGCAGCTCCACCCAAGAGACCCAGTACTTC. It encodes CASSSTQETQYF.